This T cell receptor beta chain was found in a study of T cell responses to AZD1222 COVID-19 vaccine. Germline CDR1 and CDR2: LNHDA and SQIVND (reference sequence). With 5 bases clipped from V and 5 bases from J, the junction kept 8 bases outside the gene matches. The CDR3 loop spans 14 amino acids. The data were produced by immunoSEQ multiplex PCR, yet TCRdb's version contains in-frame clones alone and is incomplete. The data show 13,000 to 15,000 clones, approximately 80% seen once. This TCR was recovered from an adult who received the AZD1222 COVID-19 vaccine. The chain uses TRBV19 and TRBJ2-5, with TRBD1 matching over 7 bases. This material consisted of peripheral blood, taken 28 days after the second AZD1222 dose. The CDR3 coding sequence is TGTGCCAGTAGTGCTACAGGGGAGTGGGAGACCCAGTACTTC. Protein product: CASSATGEWETQYF.